The 3 T cell receptor beta chains listed next were all sequenced from one sample in a study of cytomegalovirus exposure and HLA in healthy donors (dated by TCRdb to 2015 to 2018). Libraries came from the immunoSEQ multiplex PCR assay. For the multiplex PCR, a mixture combining 60 forward primers for TCR Vbeta segments and 13 reverse primers for TCR Jbeta segments was used. TCRdb took over this immuneACCESS table, retaining in-frame rearrangements with V and J assigned. Such tables are incomplete; in checked studies, under half of the missing clones stem from an unresolved V gene, and the remainder is unexplained. The sample profile shows 250,000 to 350,000 clones; 86% of them were found once. Around 4.2% of the sample goes to the ten largest clones. Material for sequencing was PBMCs. All receptors come from a man aged 35-49 years in good health and CMV-seropositive.

The rearrangement uses TRBV5-6 and TRBJ2-1; possibly TRBD2 for D (6 bases). Trimming took 5 bases from V and 7 from J, leaving 10 bases between them. CDR1 SGHDT and CDR2 YYEEEE come from the germline V gene. This CDR3 has 12 amino acids. In DNA form, the CDR3 reads TGTGCCAGCAGTCCGACTAGGAATGAGCAGTTCTTC. It specifies CASSPTRNEQFF.

In its sample, this clone was seen a few times. This chain connects TRBV30 to TRBJ2-5; 8 bases match TRBD2. CDR3 length: 15 amino acids. Germline values: CDR1 GTSNPN, CDR2 SVGIG (reference sequence). Germline trimming cut 2 bases from V and 4 bases from J; bases unmatched to any gene: 9. DNA for the CDR3: TGTGCCTGGAGTCTTCCGCTGGCGGGGGGAGAGACCCAGTACTTC. Translation gives CAWSLPLAGGETQYF.

This chain connects TRBV5-1 to TRBJ1-1, with 7 bases aligning to TRBD1. Trimming at V came to 5 bases and at J to 0 bases, leaving 10 bases not matched to a gene. This CDR3 comprises 16 residues. CDR1 is SGHRS, CDR2 YFSETQ, per germline. CDR3 in DNA: TGCGCCAGCAGTCCCACAGGGGCCCATTTGAACACTGAAGCTTTCTTT. It encodes CASSPTGAHLNTEAFF. Full variable domain (missing parts from reference TRBV5-1 and TRBJ1-1): KAGVTQTPRYLIKTRGQQVTLSCSPISGHRSVSWYQQTPGQGLQFLFEYFSETQRNKGNFPGRFSGRQFSNSRSEMNVSTLELGDSALYLCASSPTGAHLNTEAFFGQGTRLTVV.